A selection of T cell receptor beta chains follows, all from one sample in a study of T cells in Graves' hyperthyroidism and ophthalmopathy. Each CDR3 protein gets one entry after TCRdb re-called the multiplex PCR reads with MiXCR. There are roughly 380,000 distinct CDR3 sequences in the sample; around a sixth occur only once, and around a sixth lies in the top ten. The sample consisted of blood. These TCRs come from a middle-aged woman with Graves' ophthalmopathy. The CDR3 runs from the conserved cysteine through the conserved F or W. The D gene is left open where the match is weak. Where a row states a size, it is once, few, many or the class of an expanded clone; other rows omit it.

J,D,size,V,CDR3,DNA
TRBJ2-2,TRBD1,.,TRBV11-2,CASNPLGGGTGELFF,TGTGCCAGCAACCCATTAGGGGGCGGAACCGGGGAGCTGTTTTTT
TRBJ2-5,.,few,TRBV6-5,CASSFAGTSGETQYF,TGTGCCAGCAGTTTCGCCGGGACCAGCGGGGAGACCCAGTACTTC
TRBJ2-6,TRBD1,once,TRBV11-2,CASSLGQGSPGANVLNF,TGTGCCAGCAGCCTCGGACAGGGGAGTCCTGGGGCCAACGTCCTGAATTTC
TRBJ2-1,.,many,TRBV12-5,CASGPDMAGSGEQFF,TGTGCTAGTGGTCCGGATATGGCGGGGTCAGGTGAGCAGTTCTTC
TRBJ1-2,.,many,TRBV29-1,CSSQGFYGYTF,TGCAGCTCGCAGGGGTTTTATGGCTACACCTTC
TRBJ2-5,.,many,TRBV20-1,CSASLAVSQETQYF,TGCAGTGCTAGCTTGGCAGTCTCCCAAGAGACCCAGTACTTC
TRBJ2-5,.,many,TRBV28,CASSHSVGGRMETQYF,TGTGCCAGCAGTCACTCCGTGGGGGGCCGAATGGAGACCCAGTACTTC
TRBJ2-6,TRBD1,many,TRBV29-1,CSVEAPTSGGSGANVLTF,TGCAGCGTTGAAGCGCCAACTTCAGGGGGCTCTGGGGCCAACGTCCTGACTTTC
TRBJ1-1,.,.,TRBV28,CAAAGGGTEASF,TGCGCCGCTGCGGGGGGAGGAACTGAAGCTTCCTTT
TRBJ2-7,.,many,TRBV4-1,CASSQVALGYEQYF,TGCGCCAGCAGCCAAGTGGCCCTGGGGTACGAGCAGTACTTC
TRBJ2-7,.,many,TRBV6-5,CASSPRRAGYEQYF,TGTGCCAGCAGTCCCAGGAGGGCAGGCTACGAGCAGTACTTC
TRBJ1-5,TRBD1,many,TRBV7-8,CASSLVRFGTGTQPQHF,TGTGCCAGCAGCTTAGTTCGTTTTGGGACAGGGACTCAGCCCCAGCATTTT
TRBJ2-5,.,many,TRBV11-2,CASSLVLSAGITQETQYF,TGTGCCAGCAGCTTAGTTTTATCGGCAGGGATAACCCAAGAGACCCAGTACTTC
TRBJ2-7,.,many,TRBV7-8,CASSKGHSYEQYF,TGTGCCAGCAGCAAAGGGCACTCCTACGAGCAGTACTTC
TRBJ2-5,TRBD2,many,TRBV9,CASSGGSGRARETQYF,TGTGCCAGCAGCGGCGGGAGCGGGAGGGCCAGGGAGACCCAGTACTTC
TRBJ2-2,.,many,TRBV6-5,CASRSRPGQKTESANTGELFF,TGTGCCAGCAGATCGAGACCGGGACAAAAGACAGAAAGCGCGAACACCGGGGAGCTGTTTTTT
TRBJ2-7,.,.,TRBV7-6,CASSQGNSGSYEQSF,TGTGCCAGCAGCCAAGGGAATAGCGGATCCTACGAGCAGTCCTTC
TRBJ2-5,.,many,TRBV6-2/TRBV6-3,CASSPLSDRQETQYF,TGTGCCAGCAGTCCCCTTTCGGACAGACAAGAGACCCAGTACTTC
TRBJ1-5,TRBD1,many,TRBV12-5,CASGLGRTGRKGQPQHF,TGTGCTAGTGGTTTGGGAAGGACAGGGCGAAAGGGTCAGCCCCAGCATTTT
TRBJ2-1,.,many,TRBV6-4,CASRTYRVGSYNEQFF,TGTGCCAGCAGGACTTATAGGGTAGGCTCCTACAATGAGCAGTTCTTC
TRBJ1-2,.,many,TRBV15,CATSSSVWALFGYTF,TGTGCCACCAGCTCTTCTGTATGGGCTTTGTTCGGCTACACCTTC
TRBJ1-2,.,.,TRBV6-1,CATLRREAAGYIF,TGTGCCACCCTACGACGGGAGGCTGCCGGCTACATCTTC
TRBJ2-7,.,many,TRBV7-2,CASSLSIISTYEQYF,TGTGCCAGCAGCTTGTCAATTATCAGCACCTACGAGCAGTACTTC
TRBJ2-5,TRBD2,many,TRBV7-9,CASSASGRKETQYF,TGTGCCAGCAGCGCTAGCGGGAGGAAAGAGACCCAGTACTTC
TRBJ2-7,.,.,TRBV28,CASSSGAGGYEQYF,TGTGCCAGCAGTTCAGGAGCGGGCGGCTACGAGCAGTACTTC
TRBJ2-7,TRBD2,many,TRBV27,CASSILTSGRVGEQYF,TGTGCCAGCAGTATACTGACTAGCGGGAGAGTGGGCGAGCAGTACTTC
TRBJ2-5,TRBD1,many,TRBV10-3,CATSETGTINLKETQYF,TGTGCCACCAGTGAGACAGGGACGATAAACCTCAAGGAGACCCAGTACTTC
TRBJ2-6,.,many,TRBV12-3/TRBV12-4,CASSPSWGANVLTF,TGTGCCAGCAGCCCTAGTTGGGGGGCCAACGTCCTGACTTTC
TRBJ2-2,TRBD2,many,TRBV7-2,CASSLAPGTMTTGELFF,TGTGCCAGCAGCTTAGCTCCAGGGACTATGACTACCGGGGAGCTGTTTTTT
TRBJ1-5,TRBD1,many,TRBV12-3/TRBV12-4,CASSTDRVRQPQHF,TGTGCCAGCAGCACAGACAGGGTTCGTCAGCCCCAGCATTTT
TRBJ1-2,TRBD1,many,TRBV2,CASSGLDRGNGYTF,TGTGCCAGCAGTGGGTTGGACAGGGGGAATGGCTACACCTTC
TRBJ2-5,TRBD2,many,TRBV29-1,CSGGTRTETQYF,TGCAGCGGGGGGACTAGGACGGAGACCCAGTACTTC
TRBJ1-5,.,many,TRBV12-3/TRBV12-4,CASSPLTARPDQPQHF,TGTGCCAGCAGTCCACTGACAGCACGACCTGACCAGCCCCAGCATTTT
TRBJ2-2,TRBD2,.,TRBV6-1,CASRGTSGRISGELFF,TGTGCCAGCAGAGGGACTAGCGGGAGGATCTCCGGGGAGCTGTTTTTT
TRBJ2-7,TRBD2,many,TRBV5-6,CASSPASGSIYEQYF,TGTGCCAGCAGCCCAGCTAGCGGGAGTATCTACGAGCAGTACTTC
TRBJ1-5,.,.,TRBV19,CASSIGGQYNQPQHF,TGTGCCAGTAGTATCGGAGGGCAGTACAATCAGCCCCAGCATTTT
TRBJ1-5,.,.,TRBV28,CASIRDTPLRSNQPQHF,TGTGCCAGCATTCGGGACACACCACTAAGGAGCAATCAGCCCCAGCATTTT
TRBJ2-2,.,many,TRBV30,CAWSVLGSGELFF,TGTGCCTGGAGCGTTCTTGGATCCGGGGAGCTGTTTTTT
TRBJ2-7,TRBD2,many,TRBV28,CASSSGGRVGYEQYF,TGTGCCAGCAGTTCCGGCGGGAGGGTAGGGTACGAGCAGTACTTC
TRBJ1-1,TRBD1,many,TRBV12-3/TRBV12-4,CASSRTGFDTEAFF,TGTGCCAGCAGCCGGACAGGGTTCGACACTGAAGCTTTCTTT
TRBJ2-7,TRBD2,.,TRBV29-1,CSVLGTSGDYEQYF,TGCAGCGTCCTAGGGACTAGCGGGGATTACGAGCAGTACTTC
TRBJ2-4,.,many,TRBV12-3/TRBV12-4,CASSTDLNIQYF,TGTGCCAGCAGTACGGATCTAAACATTCAGTACTTC
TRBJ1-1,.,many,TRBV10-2,CASSVHLAVNTEAFF,TGCGCCAGCAGTGTACACCTGGCAGTGAACACTGAAGCTTTCTTT
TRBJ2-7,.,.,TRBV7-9,CASSQRDSGEQYF,TGTGCCAGCAGCCAACGGGATTCGGGCGAGCAGTACTTC
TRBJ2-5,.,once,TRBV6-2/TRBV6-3,CASNRAGQETQYF,TGTGCCAGCAACAGGGCGGGACAAGAGACCCAGTACTTC
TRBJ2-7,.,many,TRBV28,CASSFGVYRPTYEQYF,TGTGCCAGCAGTTTCGGGGTTTACCGACCAACCTACGAGCAGTACTTC
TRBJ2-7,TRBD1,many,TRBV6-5,CASSYGGQAAYEQYF,TGTGCCAGCAGTTACGGGGGACAGGCAGCATACGAGCAGTACTTC
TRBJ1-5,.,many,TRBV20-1,CSARTTGYQPQHF,TGCAGTGCTAGAACTACAGGGTATCAGCCCCAGCATTTT
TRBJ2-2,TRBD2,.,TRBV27,CASKGLAGGHGELFF,TGTGCCAGCAAGGGACTAGCGGGGGGTCACGGGGAGCTGTTTTTT
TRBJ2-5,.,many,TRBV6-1,CASSRSPGLGKETQYF,TGTGCCAGCAGCCGATCCCCGGGGCTTGGAAAAGAGACCCAGTACTTC
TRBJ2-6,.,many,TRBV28,CASSLGFGIGANVLTF,TGTGCCAGCAGTTTAGGTTTCGGGATTGGGGCCAACGTCCTGACTTTC
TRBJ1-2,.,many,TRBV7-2,CASSRAGFYGYTF,TGTGCCAGCAGCCGGGCGGGCTTCTATGGCTACACCTTC
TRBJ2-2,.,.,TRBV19,CASSIVPGGGELFF,TGTGCCAGTAGTATCGTTCCGGGTGGCGGGGAGCTGTTTTTT
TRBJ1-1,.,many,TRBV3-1,CASSQGFRGAEAFF,TGTGCCAGCAGCCAAGGGTTTAGGGGAGCAGAAGCTTTCTTT
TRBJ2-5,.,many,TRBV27,CASGPLETQYF,TGTGCCAGCGGGCCCTTAGAGACCCAGTACTTC
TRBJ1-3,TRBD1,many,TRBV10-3,CAISESAGQGQSSGNTIYF,TGTGCCATCAGTGAGTCTGCGGGACAGGGACAGAGCTCTGGAAACACCATATATTTT
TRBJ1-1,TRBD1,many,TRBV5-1,CASSLSTGGLTEAFF,TGCGCCAGCAGCTTGAGTACAGGGGGCTTGACTGAAGCTTTCTTT
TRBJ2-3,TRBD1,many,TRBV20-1,CSARDKPAGQGRTTPTDTQYF,TGCAGTGCTAGAGATAAGCCAGCGGGACAGGGGAGGACCACCCCCACAGATACGCAGTATTTT